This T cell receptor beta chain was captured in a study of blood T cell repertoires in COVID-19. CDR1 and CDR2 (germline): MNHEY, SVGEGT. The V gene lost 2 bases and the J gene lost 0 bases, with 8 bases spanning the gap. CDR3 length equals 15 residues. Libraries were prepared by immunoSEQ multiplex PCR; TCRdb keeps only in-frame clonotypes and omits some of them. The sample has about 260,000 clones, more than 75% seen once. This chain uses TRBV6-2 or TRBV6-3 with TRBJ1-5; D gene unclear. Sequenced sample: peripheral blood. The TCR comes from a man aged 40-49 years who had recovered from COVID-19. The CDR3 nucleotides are TGTGCCAGCAGTTACACGGGGTTTAGCAATCAGCCCCAGCATTTT. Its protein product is CASSYTGFSNQPQHF.